This T cell receptor (beta chain) is from a study of blood T cell repertoires in COVID-19 (dated by TCRdb to 2019 to 2021). Regarding the research as a whole: Samples covering the acute and convalescent phases of COVID-19 were provided by collaborators in the United States, Italy and Spain. The material from the prospective study consisted of cDNA or gDNA derived from T cells, B-cell-depleted T cells, or PBMCs. The dataset comprised deeply sampled blood TCRbeta repertoires from subjects exposed to, actively infected with, or recovered from COVID-19. A freely available public database, intended as a resource for researchers studying the immune response to SARS-CoV-2, is where the repertoires were released. The samples were drawn from two sources: the first 160 participants of the ongoing ImmuneRACE study, and 1,000 to 1,500 subjects contributed by 6 global collaborators. A de-identified subject ID, COVID-19 status, age in years and sex were almost always included in the sample metadata. Where available, HLA class I and class II types were obtained from metadata supplied by the sample provider rather than from assay-based typing. Overall study results and their limits: The amount of clinical and demographic metadata varied by source and participant and was provided uncurated.

In the germline V gene, CDR1 corresponds to KGHDR and CDR2 to SFDVKD. From cysteine to phenylalanine, the CDR3 is 14 amino acids long. The sequence is cut down to CDR3 DNA, 42 bases in frame from base 1. The junction shows trimming of 6 bases on V and 3 bases on J, plus 12 bases between the germline ends. As regards this clone: There is no known antigen for this receptor. The record has no base qualities; no much larger clone is one base away.

At one collaborating source in Seattle, patients were enrolled during active infection and were followed longitudinally through the course of disease. Collaborating institutions collected whole blood in K2EDTA tubes following their own protocols. For TCRbeta analysis, collaborator samples were shipped as frozen whole blood, as isolated PBMCs, or as DNA extracted from either sample type. The immunoSEQ Assay, a bias-controlled multiplex PCR, was used to amplify TCRbeta CDR3 regions from genomic DNA. Concerning the study's data processing: The number of nucleated cells in each sample was estimated from the amplification of reference gene primers within the assay. To quantify the absolute abundance of each unique TCRbeta CDR3 rearrangement, sequence reads were collapsed and filtered. Productive Simpson clonality was computed per sample as the square root of Simpson's diversity index over productive rearrangements. The source is immuneACCESS, and TCRdb retained only in-frame sequences with V and J called. Part of the clones is not carried over; for the studies checked, unresolved V genes explain less than half of this, and the remainder is unexplained. D and trimming were read from the DNA, whereas the V and J calls and clone size are those reported in that table. For this sample there are over 150,000 clones; 83% appear just once. The ten largest make up roughly an eighth of the sample.

What was sequenced was peripheral blood. The V and J genes are TRBV24-1 and TRBJ2-3, and the D gene may be TRBD2, 7 bases matching. The origin of this receptor is a woman between 55 and 75 years old with COVID-19, enrolled during active disease. The nucleotide sequence reads TGTGCCACCAGTTTAGGGGGAGGGACAGATACGCAGTATTTT. It translates to CATSLGGGTDTQYF.